This T cell receptor beta chain derives from a study of cytomegalovirus exposure and HLA in healthy donors. Study-level findings and limits: Immune exposure information comprised only CMV serostatus. Later analysis identified a missense DCLRE1C variant that was linked to TCR beta V- and J-gene trimming.

As to this clone: Its antigen is undetermined.

The PCR used 60 Vbeta and 13 Jbeta primers. This table comes from immunoSEQ multiplex PCR, and its TCRdb copy is limited to in-frame clones, with some not included. The repertoire holds more than 85,000 clones, about 74% seen once, with roughly 9.6% in the top ten. The V gene's germline CDR1 is MGHRA and CDR2 YSYEKL. The CDR3 covers 15 residues. The V and J ends lost 2 bases and 3 bases, in that order; junction bases with no gene match: 5. Healthy bone marrow donors made up the cohort. Though probably carrying unrecorded immune exposures, donors were nominally healthy at sampling. The gene calls are TRBV4-1 and TRBJ2-3; 7 nucleotides match TRBD2. The receptor was derived from a male donor in good health and CMV-seropositive. Sequenced input: PBMCs. CDR3 sequence: CASSQPAGRTDTQYF. In DNA, the CDR3 is TGCGCCAGCAGCCAACCAGCGGGAAGAACAGATACGCAGTATTTT.